Presented here are 32 T cell receptor beta chains from one specimen sequenced in a study of regulatory T cells in long-lasting Graves disease. Library construction for TCR beta used iRepertoire HTBI primers and Arm-PCR of CDR3 regions. TCRdb independently ran MiXCR on the multiplex PCR reads; one entry per CDR3 protein. The data contain some 280,000 distinct CDR3 sequences, roughly 21% of them singletons. Time point specified: persistent/refractory GD, antithyroid drugs over 5 years with positive TRAb. PBMC RNA was the source of the TCR library. Sequencing used peripheral blood mononuclear cells (PBMCs), obtained when the disease was refractory, from a patient treated with antithyroid drugs. The receptor set was obtained from a female donor with Graves disease.

At least ten counts were recorded for this clonotype. The J gene is TRBJ1-2, the V gene TRBV6-1; D remains ambiguous. Trimming took 3 bases from V and 4 from J, leaving 12 bases between them. The germline V gene encodes CDR1 MNHNS and CDR2 SASEGT. The CDR3 loop spans 14 amino acids. CDR3 amino acids: CASSDGRNSYGYTF. The CDR3 nucleotides are TGTGCCAGCAGTGATGGCCGTAACTCCTATGGCTACACCTTC.

This clonotype was detected many times. The chain has TRBV28 and TRBJ2-7; D remains ambiguous. CDR1 and CDR2 from the germline V gene are MDHEN and SYDVKM. Trimming shortened V by 2 bases and J by 5 bases, and 13 bases separated the two germline ends. The CDR3 extends over 14 amino acids. The CDR3 DNA follows: TGTGCCAGCAGTTTACCGGGCCGAGGTCACGAGCAGTACTTC. Amino acid sequence: CASSLPGRGHEQYF.

This chain uses TRBV6-2 or TRBV6-3 with TRBJ2-7; D is uncertain. The CDR3 spans 13 residues. V was pared by 3 bases and J by 4 bases, with 10 bases between. Looked up from germline, CDR1 is MNHEY and CDR2 is SVGEGT. This CDR3 reads CASSYSGLYEQYF. The CDR3 region has the DNA TGTGCCAGCAGTTATTCGGGTCTTTACGAGCAGTACTTC.

Regarding this clonotype: A read error may be the cause here, since a much bigger clone is one base away. The rearrangement links TRBV7-8 to TRBJ2-5; 10 nucleotides match TRBD1. J gave up 7 bases and V 8 bases, and 13 bases lay outside the gene matches. CDR3 length: 15 residues. In germline, CDR1 is SGHVS, CDR2 FQNEAQ. CDR3 DNA sequence: TGTGCCAGCTCTGCGTCGGGACAGGGGTGCGGGACCCAGTACTTC. Translated, it gives CASSASGQGCGTQYF.

The CDR3 region is CASSERHPANTGELFF. CDR3 nucleotides: TGTGCCAGCAGTGAGCGTCACCCCGCGAACACCGGGGAGCTGTTTTTT. The V and J genes are TRBV2 and TRBJ2-2; the D is unclear. The CDR3 extends over 16 amino acids. CDR1 and CDR2 from the germline V gene are SNHLY and FYNNEI. V was trimmed by 3 bases and J by 0 bases, leaving 11 bases between them.

The chain is built from TRBV5-1 and TRBJ1-6, with a tentative D call TRBD1 (6 bases). This CDR3 region has 14 residues. CDR1 is SGHRS, CDR2 YFSETQ, per germline. The V gene lost 4 bases and the J gene lost 7 bases, with 12 bases spanning the gap. The CDR3 region is CASSPDSTNSPLHF. CDR3 DNA: TGCGCCAGCAGCCCGGACAGTACCAATTCACCCCTCCACTTT.

V is TRBV4-2 and J is TRBJ1-6; D is possibly TRBD1 (5 bases). Trimming left V 1 base short and J 6 bases short, with 10 bases between. CDR1 and CDR2 from the germline V gene are LGHNA and YNFKEQ. CDR3 size: 15 residues. The CDR3 DNA reads TGTGCCAGCAGCCAAGGGTTGGGACTTAATTCACCCCTCCACTTT. It translates to CASSQGLGLNSPLHF.

In this sample, this clonotype turned up many times. The rearrangement links TRBV20-1 to TRBJ2-5; D gene unclear. The V end was cut by 2 bases, the J end by 7 bases, with 5 bases between. CDR3 length: 10 amino acids. CDR1 is DFQATT and CDR2 is SNEGSKA in the germline V gene (reference sequence). CDR3 in amino acids: CSARNLTQYF. CDR3 nucleotides: TGCAGTGCTAGAAACCTGACCCAGTACTTC.

This sequence joins TRBV28 and TRBJ2-5; TRBD1 is a possible D gene (7 bases). This CDR3 is built from 15 residues. Germline-derived CDR1 and CDR2 are MDHEN and SYDVKM. V was cut by 3 bases and J by 5 bases, with 16 bases left in between. Here the CDR3 reads CASSFGGGVRETQYF. In DNA form, the CDR3 reads TGTGCCAGCAGTTTTGGAGGGGGCGTGAGGGAGACCCAGTACTTC.

This clonotype has ten or more counts. The J gene is TRBJ2-7, the V gene TRBV2, with D possibly being TRBD2 (6 bases). Germline values: CDR1 SNHLY, CDR2 FYNNEI. The CDR3 runs to 14 residues. Trimming took 4 bases from V and 2 from J, leaving 12 bases between them. The CDR3, as DNA: TGTGCCAGCAGTGTGGGACCGGGGGCCTACGAGCAGTACTTC. This translates into CASSVGPGAYEQYF.

This clonotype came up many times. The chain carries TRBV7-3 and TRBJ2-7; no firm D call. The CDR3 runs 14 residues. With 3 bases removed from V and 0 bases from J, the gap between germline ends came to 9 bases. CDR1 is SGHTA and CDR2 is FQGTGA in the germline V gene. The CDR3 is CASSLAPGSYEQYF. The DNA for the CDR3 is TGTGCCAGCAGCTTGGCTCCCGGCTCCTACGAGCAGTACTTC.

The chain couples TRBV7-9 to TRBJ2-7, with D maybe TRBD1 (6 bases). Per the germline V gene, CDR1 is SEHNR and CDR2 is FQNEAQ (reference sequence). The CDR3 length is 14 residues. Trimming removed 1 base at V and 3 bases at J, with 10 bases between. The CDR3 reads CASSLGGQRYEQYF. DNA of the CDR3: TGTGCCAGCAGCTTAGGAGGACAGCGCTACGAGCAGTACTTC.

The V gene is TRBV27, the J gene TRBJ2-2; D gene uncertain. The germline V gene encodes CDR1 MNHEY and CDR2 SMNVEV (reference sequence). Trimming stripped 5 bases from V and 6 bases from J, with 7 bases between. This CDR3 region has 12 residues. CDR3: CASSGRAGELFF. CDR3 DNA: TGTGCCAGCAGTGGAAGGGCCGGGGAGCTGTTTTTT.

The table lists this clonotype with a few counts. The chain has TRBV20-1 and TRBJ1-5, with D possibly TRBD1 on 5 matching bases. The CDR3 totals 15 residues. Trimming left V 0 bases short and J 7 bases short, with 16 bases between. Germline assignment: CDR1 DFQATT and CDR2 SNEGSKA (reference sequence). This CDR3 reads CSARDPGKGTQPQHF. DNA for the CDR3: TGCAGTGCTAGAGATCCTGGAAAAGGGACCCAGCCCCAGCATTTT.

The chain recombines TRBV20-1 with TRBJ2-5; 7 bases line up with TRBD1. Germline V gene lookup returns CDR1 DFQATT and CDR2 SNEGSKA (reference sequence). V shed 1 base and J 4 bases; nucleotides not matched to a gene: 3. CDR3 size: 13 residues. The CDR3 DNA follows: TGCAGTGCTAGAGTTCAGGGGGTAGAGACCCAGTACTTC. It encodes CSARVQGVETQYF.

This clonotype occurred a few times. CDR3 protein: CASSSGTNQPQHF. The CDR3 DNA follows: TGTGCCAGCAGCTCCGGGACAAATCAGCCCCAGCATTTT. The V gene is TRBV7-9, the J gene TRBJ1-5; a possible D gene is TRBD1 (6 bases). V lost 4 bases to trimming and J lost 4 bases, with 8 bases between them. The CDR3 has 13 residues. Germline CDR1 SEHNR, CDR2 FQNEAQ (reference sequence).

This clonotype has more than one count but fewer than ten. The chain links TRBV11-2 to TRBJ2-1; TRBD2 agrees at 15 bases. CDR1 and CDR2 from the germline V gene are SGHAT and FQNNGV. The CDR3 length is 20 residues. After removal of 5 bases from V and 3 bases from J, the junction contained 14 bases not matched to a gene. The CDR3 here is CASSPGTSGRPLFGYNEQFF. The CDR3 nucleotides read TGTGCCAGCAGCCCAGGGACTAGCGGGAGGCCCTTATTTGGCTACAATGAGCAGTTCTTC.

This clonotype was seen ten or more times. J is TRBJ2-7 and V is TRBV7-2; possibly TRBD2 for D (6 bases). Germline CDR1 SGHTA, CDR2 FQGNSA. V gave up 3 bases and J gave up 3 bases, with 9 bases separating them. The CDR3 extends over 13 amino acids. DNA for the CDR3: TGTGCCAGCAGCTTGTGGCGGGGCTACGAGCAGTACTTC. Protein product: CASSLWRGYEQYF.

Written as DNA, the CDR3 is TGTGCCAGTAGTCCCGACAGGGGAACGGACTCACCCCTCCACTTT. It encodes CASSPDRGTDSPLHF. The rearrangement uses TRBV19 and TRBJ1-6, with 8 bases fitting TRBD1. Germline loops: CDR1 LNHDA, CDR2 SQIVND (reference sequence). V shed 5 bases and J 10 bases; nucleotides not matched to a gene: 10. The CDR3 spans 15 residues.

This clonotype was recorded a few times. The chain couples TRBV5-6 to TRBJ2-2; 9 nucleotides match TRBD2. Germline V gene sequence: CDR1 SGHDT, CDR2 YYEEEE. The V segment lost 2 bases and the J segment 5 bases; nucleotides outside the gene matches: 7. The CDR3 loop spans 16 amino acids. The CDR3 region is CASSLQLAGGTGELFF. CDR3 in DNA: TGTGCCAGCAGCTTACAACTAGCGGGCGGAACCGGGGAGCTGTTTTTT.

The V and J genes are TRBV24-1 and TRBJ2-6; D is undetermined. CDR3 length equals 15 residues. Trimming removed 2 bases at V and 3 bases at J, with 7 bases between. From germline, CDR1 is KGHDR and CDR2 SFDVKD. The CDR3 sequence is CATSDSGVGANVLTF. The CDR3 DNA reads as TGTGCCACCAGTGATTCAGGAGTTGGGGCCAACGTCCTGACTTTC.

The chain employs TRBV10-3 and TRBJ1-2; possibly TRBD1 for D (5 bases). CDR3 size: 12 residues. In germline, CDR1 is ENHRY, CDR2 SYGVKD. Trimming took off 4 bases at V and 8 bases at J, with 11 bases between the two ends. The CDR3: CAISVPGRGYTF. For the CDR3, the DNA is TGTGCCATCAGTGTCCCAGGGCGCGGCTACACCTTC.

Concerning this clonotype itself: Here the CDR3 omits its conserved ending phenylalanine or tryptophan, so a read error is the likely source. The chain joins TRBV18 to TRBJ2-5; D uncertain. This CDR3 region has 12 residues. The V gene lost 3 bases and the J gene lost 5 bases, with 7 bases spanning the gap. Per germline, CDR1 KGHSH and CDR2 LQKENI. The CDR3 coding sequence is TGTGCCAGCTCACCCCAGCAGGAGACCCAGTACCTC. Encoded protein: CASSPQQETQYL.

The J gene is TRBJ2-7, the V gene TRBV7-2, with TRBD2 identical over 12 bases. The germline CDR1 and CDR2 sequences are SGHTA and FQGNSA. With V trimmed by 0 bases and J by 6 bases, 12 bases remained unmatched. This CDR3 comprises 18 residues. The DNA for the CDR3 is TGTGCCAGCAGCTTAGCTCTAGGGCTAGCGGGGGGGGGGGTCGAGCAGTACTTC. It is translated as CASSLALGLAGGGVEQYF.

This sequence joins TRBV15 and TRBJ1-6; D gene uncertain. Germline values: CDR1 LNHNV, CDR2 YYDKDF (reference sequence). V was trimmed by 0 bases and J by 10 bases, leaving 10 bases between them. The CDR3 runs 14 residues. The CDR3 loop reads CATSRELLESPLHF. CDR3 bases: TGTGCCACCAGCAGAGAATTACTGGAATCACCCCTCCACTTT.

This chain uses TRBV6-1 with TRBJ1-6, with 8 nucleotides matching TRBD1. The CDR3 consists of 13 residues. Germline CDR1 MNHNS, CDR2 SASEGT. V was pared by 7 bases and J by 10 bases, with 6 bases of the junction left unmatched. Here the CDR3 reads CASTQGARSPLHF. The CDR3 bases are TGTGCCAGCACCCAGGGGGCCAGGTCACCCCTCCACTTT.

This clonotype came up many times. The V gene is TRBV28, the J gene TRBJ2-5, with 9 bases that match TRBD1. Germline CDR1 MDHEN, CDR2 SYDVKM. The V and J ends lost 5 bases and 5 bases, in that order; junction bases with no gene match: 9. The length of the CDR3 is 15 residues. The CDR3 region has the DNA TGTGCCAGCAGTCCGACTGGGACAGGGATGGAGACCCAGTACTTC. Amino acids: CASSPTGTGMETQYF.

The rearrangement uses TRBV6-2 or TRBV6-3 and TRBJ1-5, with D maybe TRBD1 (6 bases). Trimming removed 5 bases at V and 2 bases at J, with 13 bases between. Germline V gene sequence: CDR1 MNHEY, CDR2 SVGEGT. The CDR3 length is 15 residues. The CDR3 is CASSILHRGNQPQHF. DNA for the CDR3: TGTGCCAGCAGTATACTCCACAGGGGCAATCAGCCCCAGCATTTT.

V and J are TRBV9 and TRBJ2-7, with 8 bases matching TRBD2. This CDR3 has 16 residues. Trimming cost V 2 bases and J 6 bases; bases outside gene matches: 13. CDR1 is SGDLS, CDR2 YYNGEE, per germline. The CDR3 DNA is TGTGCCAGCAGCGTGGAAGCGGGAGTTAGTGTCGGCGAGCAGTACTTC. Amino acid sequence: CASSVEAGVSVGEQYF.

V is TRBV7-9 and J is TRBJ2-7, with 7 positions matching TRBD1. From germline, CDR1 is SEHNR and CDR2 FQNEAQ (reference sequence). The CDR3 consists of 13 residues. V lost 8 bases to trimming and J lost 2 bases; unmatched junction nucleotides: 6. CDR3 nucleotide sequence: TGTGCCAGCGCCGACAGGGCCACCTACGAGCAGTACTTC. This gives the protein CASADRATYEQYF.

This clonotype was recorded at least ten times. The V and J genes are TRBV6-1 and TRBJ2-7; 9 bases are a match to TRBD2. CDR1 is MNHNS, CDR2 SASEGT, per germline. The CDR3 loop spans 16 amino acids. V dropped 3 bases and J dropped 1; count of bases not matched to a gene: 7. The CDR3 here is CASSDWGGRGSYEQYF. CDR3 in DNA: TGTGCCAGCAGTGATTGGGGCGGGAGGGGGTCCTACGAGCAGTACTTC.

The table lists this clonotype with a few counts. The V call is TRBV7-2, the J call TRBJ1-1, with D perhaps matching TRBD1 (6 bases). This CDR3 has 16 amino acids. Germline CDR1 reads SGHTA; CDR2 reads FQGNSA. The V and J ends lost 6 bases and 7 bases respectively, with 24 bases between them. In DNA, the CDR3 is TGTGCCAGCAGTCGCTGGGGGGGCGCCAGGATCGGTGAAGCTTTCTTT. Protein sequence: CASSRWGGARIGEAFF. Full variable domain (outside the CDR3, taken from reference TRBV7-2 and TRBJ1-1): GAGVSQSPSNKVTEKGKDVELRCDPISGHTALYWYRQSLGQGLEFLIYFQGNSAPDKSGLPSDRFSAERTGGSVSTLTIQRTQQEDSAVYLCASSRWGGARIGEAFFGQGTRLTVV.